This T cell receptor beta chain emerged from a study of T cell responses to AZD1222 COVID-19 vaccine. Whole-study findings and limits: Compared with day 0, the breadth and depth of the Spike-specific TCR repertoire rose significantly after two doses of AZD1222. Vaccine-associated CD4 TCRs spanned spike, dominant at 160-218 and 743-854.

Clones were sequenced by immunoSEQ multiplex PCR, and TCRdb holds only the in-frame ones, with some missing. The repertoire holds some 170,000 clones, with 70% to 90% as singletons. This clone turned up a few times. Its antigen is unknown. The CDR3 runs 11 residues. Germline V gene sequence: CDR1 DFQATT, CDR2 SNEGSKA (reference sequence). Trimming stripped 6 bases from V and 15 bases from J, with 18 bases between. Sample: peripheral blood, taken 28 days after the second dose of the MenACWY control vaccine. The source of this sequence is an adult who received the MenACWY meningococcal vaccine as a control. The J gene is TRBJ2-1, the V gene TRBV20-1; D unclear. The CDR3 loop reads CSARTQNQAFF. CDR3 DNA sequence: TGCAGTGCCCGCACTCAAAACCAGGCGTTCTTC.